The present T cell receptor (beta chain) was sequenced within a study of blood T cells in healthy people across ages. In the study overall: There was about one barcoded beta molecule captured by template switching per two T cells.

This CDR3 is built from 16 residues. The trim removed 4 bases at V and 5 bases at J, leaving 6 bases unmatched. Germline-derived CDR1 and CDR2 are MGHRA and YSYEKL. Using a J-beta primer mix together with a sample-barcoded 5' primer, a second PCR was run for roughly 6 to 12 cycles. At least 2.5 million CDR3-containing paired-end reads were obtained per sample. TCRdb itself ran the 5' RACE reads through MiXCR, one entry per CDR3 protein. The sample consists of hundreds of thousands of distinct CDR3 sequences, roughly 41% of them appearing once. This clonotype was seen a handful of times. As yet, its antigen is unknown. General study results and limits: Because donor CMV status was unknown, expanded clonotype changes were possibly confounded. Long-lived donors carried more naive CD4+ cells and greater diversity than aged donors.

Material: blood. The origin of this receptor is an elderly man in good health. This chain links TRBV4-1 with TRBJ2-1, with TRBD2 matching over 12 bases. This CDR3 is CASSLLAGGLNNEQFF. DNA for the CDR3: TGCGCCAGCAGCCTTCTAGCGGGGGGGCTGAACAATGAGCAGTTCTTC.